Listed here are 32 T cell receptor beta chains from one sample, sequenced in a study of cytomegalovirus exposure and HLA in healthy donors. PCR involved 60 Vbeta and 13 Jbeta primers. Measured with immunoSEQ multiplex PCR; TCRdb has only the in-frame clones, and not every one. Among 90,000 to 150,000 clones listed, 77% were seen once. The sequencing sample was made of PBMCs. The receptors were sampled from a young man in good health and CMV-seropositive.

V usage is TRBV9 and J usage is TRBJ1-2; the match to TRBD1 covers 7 bases. The CDR3 is made up of 15 amino acids. The V and J ends lost 4 bases and 4 bases, in that order; junction bases with no gene match: 10. From germline, CDR1 is SGDLS and CDR2 YYNGEE. CDR3 DNA sequence: TGTGCCAGCAGCACCGGGGACAGCCAGCCCTATGGCTACACCTTC. Protein: CASSTGDSQPYGYTF.

The V call is TRBV19, the J call TRBJ1-1; maybe TRBD1 (5 bases). Trimming pared 5 bases from V and 6 bases from J, leaving 7 bases between. CDR1 and CDR2 (germline): LNHDA, SQIVND (reference sequence). The CDR3 has 11 amino acids. The CDR3 coding sequence is TGTGCCAGTAGTCAGGGCGCTGAAGCTTTCTTT. As protein: CASSQGAEAFF.

The chain combines TRBV19 with TRBJ1-2, with D perhaps matching TRBD1 (6 bases). There are 17 residues in the CDR3. V was pared by 2 bases and J by 5 bases, with 21 bases between. CDR1 is LNHDA and CDR2 is SQIVND in the germline V gene (reference sequence). CDR3 sequence reads: CASSILGGEAGGYGYTF. The CDR3 DNA follows: TGTGCCAGTAGTATACTGGGGGGCGAAGCCGGGGGGTATGGCTACACCTTC.

The V gene is TRBV19, the J gene TRBJ2-5, with 11 bases that match TRBD1. The DNA matches TRBJ2-7 better at its end, which makes the J call doubtful. Germline values: CDR1 LNHDA, CDR2 SQIVND (reference sequence). The CDR3 is 15 amino acids. CDR3: CASSITGTGGYEQYF. CDR3 bases: TGTGCCAGTAGTATTACCGGGACAGGGGGCTACGAGCAGTACTTC.

The chain couples TRBV7-6 to TRBJ2-5, with a possible D match to TRBD1 (6 bases). V lost 5 bases and J lost 5, with 18 bases in between. Germline CDR1 SGHVS, CDR2 FNYEAQ. The CDR3 has 15 residues. CDR3 sequence: CASSPISGAPETQYF. The CDR3 DNA reads TGTGCCAGCAGCCCGATCTCAGGGGCCCCCGAGACCCAGTACTTC. Full variable domain (remainder filled in from reference TRBV7-6 and TRBJ2-5): GAGVSQSPRYKVTKRGQDVALRCDPISGHVSLYWYRQALGQGPEFLTYFNYEAQQDKSGLPNDRFSAERPEGSISTLTIQRTEQRDSAMYRCASSPISGAPETQYFGPGTRLLVL.

This clone has a handful of counts. This chain links TRBV30 with TRBJ1-4; TRBD1 might be the D (6 bases). Per germline, CDR1 GTSNPN and CDR2 SVGIG (reference sequence). V was shortened by 1 base and J by 4 bases, with 13 bases between the two germline ends. The CDR3 contains 15 residues. CDR3 sequence: CAWSANRASNEKLFF. Here the CDR3 DNA reads TGTGCCTGGAGTGCCAACAGGGCGAGTAATGAAAAACTGTTTTTT.

The gene calls are TRBV5-4 and TRBJ2-7; TRBD1 matches 7 bases. The CDR3 is made up of 16 amino acids. V shed 4 bases and J 5 bases; nucleotides not matched to a gene: 15. The germline CDR1 and CDR2 sequences are SGHNT and YYREEE (reference sequence). Here the CDR3 reads CASSPARKEGAHEQYF. The CDR3, as DNA: TGTGCCAGCAGCCCCGCGCGCAAAGAGGGGGCGCACGAGCAGTACTTC.

The J gene is TRBJ2-1, the V gene TRBV6-5; 7 bases are a match to TRBD1. Germline-derived CDR1 and CDR2 are MNHEY and SVGAGI. CDR3 length: 15 residues. After removal of 6 bases from V and 0 bases from J, the junction contained 5 bases not matched to a gene. CDR3 protein: CASSPGQSSYNEQFF. For the CDR3, the DNA is TGTGCCAGCAGCCCGGGACAGAGCTCCTACAATGAGCAGTTCTTC.

The rearrangement joins TRBV28 to TRBJ1-2, with 7 bases aligning to TRBD1. Germline V gives CDR1 MDHEN, CDR2 SYDVKM. Trimming at V came to 4 bases and at J to 9 bases, leaving 8 bases not matched to a gene. This CDR3 spans 13 amino acids. CDR3 region: CASSSPTGDSYTF. Here the CDR3 DNA reads TGTGCCAGCAGTTCCCCAACAGGGGACAGCTACACCTTC.

This clone has a single count. The rearrangement uses TRBV7-6 and TRBJ1-3; D gene uncertain. The CDR3 loop spans 14 amino acids. The V gene lost 5 bases and the J gene lost 4 bases, with 12 bases spanning the gap. CDR1 SGHVS and CDR2 FNYEAQ come from the germline V gene. The CDR3 spells CASSVSRRGNTIYF. CDR3 coding DNA: TGTGCCAGCAGCGTCTCGAGGAGAGGAAACACCATATATTTT.

This chain uses TRBV27 with TRBJ1-4; D possibly corresponds to TRBD1 (6 bases). Deletions cut 5 bases from V and 8 bases from J, with 24 bases between. Germline CDR1 is MNHEY and CDR2 is SMNVEV (reference sequence). This CDR3 is built from 17 residues. This CDR3 reads CASSPLFRGAQGEKLFF. Here the CDR3 DNA reads TGTGCCAGCAGTCCCCTTTTTCGAGGGGCGCAGGGGGAAAAACTGTTTTTT.

V usage is TRBV19 and J usage is TRBJ2-2; the match to TRBD1 covers 7 bases. V lost 5 bases and J lost 4; bases outside the gene matches: 7. Per germline, CDR1 LNHDA and CDR2 SQIVND (reference sequence). CDR3 length: 15 residues. The CDR3 loop reads CASSEQGSGTGELFF. CDR3 nucleotide sequence: TGTGCCAGTAGTGAACAGGGGTCCGGCACCGGGGAGCTGTTTTTT.

J is TRBJ2-7 and V is TRBV6-5; TRBD1 matches at 7 bases. The CDR3 has 13 residues. V gave up 6 bases and J gave up 2 bases; unmatched junction bases: 4. CDR1 is MNHEY and CDR2 is SVGAGI in the germline V gene. The DNA for the CDR3 is TGTGCCAGCAGGGGACAGTACCCCTACGAGCAGTACTTC. Its protein is CASRGQYPYEQYF.

J is TRBJ1-1 and V is TRBV5-1, with 7 bases lining up with TRBD1. The junction had 8 bases not matched to a gene; V was cut back by 4 bases and J by 5 bases. The CDR3 consists of 14 residues. Looked up from germline, CDR1 is SGHRS and CDR2 is YFSETQ. The CDR3 DNA reads as TGCGCCAGCAGCAATAGGGGGCAGGGGACTGAAGCTTTCTTT. Translating it yields CASSNRGQGTEAFF.

This clone has a handful of counts. This sequence joins TRBV14 and TRBJ2-6, with 8 bases aligning to TRBD2. V dropped 0 bases and J dropped 0; count of bases not matched to a gene: 7. The CDR3 covers 19 residues. Germline V gene sequence: CDR1 SGHDN, CDR2 FVKESK. CDR3 amino acids: CASSQDAAGEISGANVLTF. The CDR3 coding sequence is TGTGCCAGCAGCCAAGATGCAGCGGGGGAGATCTCTGGGGCCAACGTCCTGACTTTC.

The CDR3 region is CASSHWDRADQPQHF. For the CDR3, the DNA is TGCGCCAGCAGCCACTGGGACAGGGCCGATCAGCCCCAGCATTTT. This chain links TRBV4-1 with TRBJ1-5; 9 nucleotides agree with TRBD1. CDR1 and CDR2 from the germline V gene are MGHRA and YSYEKL. J was trimmed by 5 bases and V by 3 bases; bases with no gene match: 5. The CDR3 length is 15 residues.

The CDR3 reads CASSLLDSLPGYTF. DNA for the CDR3: TGCGCCAGCAGCTTGTTGGACAGTCTCCCAGGCTACACCTTC. The rearrangement joins TRBV5-1 to TRBJ1-2, with D tentatively TRBD1 (6 bases). V was clipped by 1 base and J by 8 bases, with 15 bases between them. The germline V gene has CDR1 SGHRS and CDR2 YFSETQ. The CDR3 spans 14 residues.

This chain connects TRBV7-8 to TRBJ1-1; D may be TRBD1 (6 bases). Trimming removed 2 bases at V and 0 bases at J, with 10 bases between. Germline V gene data show CDR1 as SGHVS and CDR2 as FQNEAQ. The CDR3 is 15 residues long. The CDR3 region has the DNA TGTGCCAGCAGCTTACACCGGACAGTGAACACTGAAGCTTTCTTT. It yields the protein CASSLHRTVNTEAFF.

V gene TRBV6-5 combines with J gene TRBJ1-2, with 9 bases lining up with TRBD1. Germline CDR1 MNHEY, CDR2 SVGAGI. With 6 bases clipped from V and 5 bases from J, the junction kept 4 bases outside the gene matches. The CDR3 consists of 13 residues. CDR3 sequence (DNA): TGTGCCAGCAGGCGGGACAGGGCTTATGGCTACACCTTC. This gives the protein CASRRDRAYGYTF.

This clone was counted between two and nine times. V gene TRBV15 combines with J gene TRBJ1-2; possible D gene TRBD1, 6 bases. V lost 2 bases and J 5 bases, leaving 18 bases between the germline ends. CDR1 is LNHNV and CDR2 is YYDKDF in the germline V gene (reference sequence). The length of the CDR3 is 16 residues. The CDR3 DNA reads as TGTGCCACCAGCAGATCCGAAGAGGGGGGGATGTATGGCTACACCTTC. Amino acids: CATSRSEEGGMYGYTF.

V gene TRBV4-1 combines with J gene TRBJ1-2; 7 bases map to TRBD1. The J segment lost 8 bases and the V segment lost 0 bases, leaving 12 bases of the junction unmatched. The CDR3 runs 16 residues. Germline V CDR1 and CDR2: MGHRA, YSYEKL. The CDR3 DNA reads TGCGCCAGCAGCCAAGAGTTAGGACAGGCACGCTACGGCTACACCTTC. Translating gives CASSQELGQARYGYTF.

The chain combines TRBV28 with TRBJ1-2; the D gene is possibly TRBD1 (6 bases). Germline lookup yields CDR1 MDHEN and CDR2 SYDVKM. This CDR3 contains 14 residues. Trimming pared 0 bases from V and 8 bases from J, leaving 13 bases between. The CDR3: CASSLWGPGEGYTF. The CDR3 DNA sequence: TGTGCCAGCAGTTTATGGGGGCCAGGGGAAGGCTACACCTTC.

This chain joins TRBV29-1 and TRBJ2-1; D is possibly TRBD2 (5 bases). The CDR3 is made up of 14 amino acids. The V gene's germline CDR1 is SQVTM and CDR2 ANQGSEA. V was shortened by 2 bases and J by 3 bases, with 11 bases between the two germline ends. The CDR3 spells CSVELGSIYNEQFF. The CDR3 nucleotides read TGCAGCGTTGAATTAGGGAGTATCTACAATGAGCAGTTCTTC.

The chain is built from TRBV13 and TRBJ1-5; D gene ambiguous. V lost 0 bases to trimming and J lost 5 bases, with 14 bases between them. The CDR3 length is 16 residues. Germline lookup yields CDR1 PRHDT and CDR2 FYEKMQ (reference sequence). The CDR3 reads CASSLGGPVKDQPQHF. CDR3 coding DNA: TGTGCCAGCAGCTTAGGGGGCCCAGTGAAAGATCAGCCCCAGCATTTT. The entire variable domain, with the rest obtained from reference TRBV13 and TRBJ1-5, is as follows: AAGVIQSPRHLIKEKRETATLKCYPIPRHDTVYWYQQGPGQDPQFLISFYEKMQSDKGSIPDRFSAQQFSDYHSELNMSSLELGDSALYFCASSLGGPVKDQPQHFGDGTRLSIL.

This rearrangement joins TRBV7-8 to TRBJ2-7; weak D call: TRBD1 (6 bases). The CDR3 is 15 amino acids. V lost 1 base and J 0 bases, leaving 10 bases between the germline ends. CDR1 is SGHVS and CDR2 is FQNEAQ in the germline V gene. CDR3 residues: CASSLGAGASYEQYF. For the CDR3, the DNA is TGTGCCAGCAGCTTAGGGGCAGGGGCCTCCTACGAGCAGTACTTC.

The chain joins TRBV6-5 to TRBJ2-7, with 8 bases fitting TRBD1. The CDR3 consists of 15 residues. Germline-derived CDR1 and CDR2 are MNHEY and SVGAGI. The trim removed 10 bases at V and 2 bases at J, leaving 13 bases unmatched. CDR3 in amino acids: CATRIHRGTAYEQYF. As DNA, the CDR3 is TGTGCCACCAGAATCCACAGGGGGACGGCCTACGAGCAGTACTTC.

The chain is built from TRBV10-3 and TRBJ1-3, with 7 positions matching TRBD1. J was trimmed by 8 bases and V by 6 bases; bases with no gene match: 7. The length of the CDR3 is 13 residues. Per the germline V gene, CDR1 is ENHRY and CDR2 is SYGVKD. The CDR3 DNA reads as TGTGCCATCAGCGGGGGACAGAGGGACACCATATATTTT. Translating it yields CAISGGQRDTIYF.

V and J are TRBV5-6 and TRBJ2-7; weak D call: TRBD1 (6 bases). Germline CDR1 is SGHDT and CDR2 is YYEEEE. This CDR3 has 14 residues. Trimming cost V 4 bases and J 3 bases, with 14 bases left between them. CDR3 amino acids: CASSHRDILYEQYF. CDR3 DNA: TGTGCCAGCAGCCACCGGGACATCCTCTACGAGCAGTACTTC.

DNA for the CDR3: TGTGCCACCAGCAGAGCCCCCGGGACTAGCTTAGAGACCCAGTACTTC. It specifies CATSRAPGTSLETQYF. The chain recombines TRBV15 with TRBJ2-5, with 9 bases that match TRBD2. The J segment lost 4 bases and the V segment lost 1 base, leaving 7 bases of the junction unmatched. The CDR3 extends over 16 amino acids. Looked up from germline, CDR1 is LNHNV and CDR2 is YYDKDF (reference sequence). The full variable domain, with the rest looked up from reference TRBV15 and TRBJ2-5, is DAMVIQNPRYQVTQFGKPVTLSCSQTLNHNVMYWYQQKSSQAPKLLFHYYDKDFNNEADTPDNFQSRRPNTSFCFLDIRSPGLGDTAMYLCATSRAPGTSLETQYFGPGTRLLVL.

The genes are TRBV21-1 and TRBJ1-2. TRBV21-1 is reported as a pseudogene. This CDR3 comprises 15 residues. Written as DNA, the CDR3 is TGTGCCAGCAGCAAAGAGAGGAGTCGGAATTATGGCTACACCTTC. This gives the protein CASSKERSRNYGYTF.

The DNA for the CDR3 is TGTGCCAGCAGTGGTACCGGGACAGCGTACTATGGCTACACCTTC. Amino acids: CASSGTGTAYYGYTF. This sequence joins TRBV6-5 and TRBJ1-2; TRBD1 matches 7 bases. CDR1 and CDR2 (germline): MNHEY, SVGAGI. V trimming: 5 bases; J trimming: 3 bases; junction bases outside the gene matches: 9. The CDR3 length is 15 residues.

This chain connects TRBV30 to TRBJ2-3; TRBD2 matches 8 bases. Germline values: CDR1 GTSNPN, CDR2 SVGIG (reference sequence). The CDR3 loop spans 13 amino acids. V dropped 8 bases and J dropped 4; count of bases not matched to a gene: 8. In DNA, the CDR3 is TGTGCCGGTAGCGGGGAGGGCCCAGATACGCAGTATTTT. Protein product: CAGSGEGPDTQYF.